This is a list of T cell receptor beta chains from one sample in a study of identifying expanded T cells in peripheral blood. Clones were read by immunoSEQ multiplex PCR, and TCRdb kept only the in-frame ones, dropping some. The sample has about 82,000 clones; roughly 90% are singletons. The sample taken for sequencing was blood. The receptors here all came from a person aged 18 to 70 in good health. Both conserved end residues are part of each CDR3. The order of the fields is V gene, D gene, clone size, J gene, CDR3 DNA, CDR3 protein. D genes are given only for firm matches. Clone size, where shown, is once, few, many, or a class for clones that have expanded.

>TRBV7-9|TRBD1|.|TRBJ1-5
TGTGCCAGCAGCGGGAACCGGGACAGGGGATTGTGGAATCAGCCCCAGCATTTT
CASSGNRDRGLWNQPQHF
>TRBV7-9|TRBD1|.|TRBJ2-1
TGTGCCAGCAGACCCCCTTTCCGGACAGGGACCCATGAGCAGTTCTTC
CASRPPFRTGTHEQFF
>TRBV7-7|TRBD1|once|TRBJ1-1
TGTGCCAGCAGCCCTTGTTTTGGTACAGGGGATTACGCTTTCTTT
CASSPCFGTGDYAFF
>TRBV5-1|TRBD2|.|TRBJ2-7
TGCGCCAGCAGCAGGGGGACTAGCGACTACTACGAGCAGTACTTC
CASSRGTSDYYEQYF
>TRBV14|TRBD2|.|TRBJ2-3
TGTGCCAGCAGCCAACCGGGACTAGCGGCAGATACGCAGTATTTT
CASSQPGLAADTQYF
>TRBV12-5|.|.|TRBJ2-7
TGTGCTAGTGGTTTGGTACGCGGGACAGCCTACGAGCAGTACTTC
CASGLVRGTAYEQYF
>TRBV5-5|TRBD1|once|TRBJ1-5
TGTGCCAGCAGCTTGGAACAGGGGAGCAATCAGCCCCAGCATTTT
CASSLEQGSNQPQHF
>TRBV27|.|.|TRBJ2-5
TGTGCCACTAAGAGTGATCGGCGGGAGACCCAGTACTTC
CATKSDRRETQYF
>TRBV19|.|.|TRBJ2-3
TGTGCCAGTAGTATTGGCGGGGATACGCAGTATTTT
CASSIGGDTQYF
>TRBV15|.|.|TRBJ1-2
TGTGCCACCAGCAGAGAGGGGGCCGGGAACTATGGCTACACCTTC
CATSREGAGNYGYTF
>TRBV5-6|.|.|TRBJ1-5
TGTGCCAGCAGCCGGAGGATGGGGAATCAGCCCCAGCATTTT
CASSRRMGNQPQHF
>TRBV7-2|.|.|TRBJ1-1
TGTGCCAGCAGCTTAATATTGGCCGCGAACACTGAAGCTTTCTTT
CASSLILAANTEAFF